Described below is a single T cell receptor (beta chain) sequence and its context. The data are from a study of blood T cells in healthy people across ages. For the second PCR, which ran for about 6 to 11 cycles, a sample-barcoded 5' primer and a J-beta primer mix were used. There were at least 3 million CDR3-containing paired-end reads obtained from each sample. TCRdb analysed the 5' RACE reads with MiXCR anew, one entry per CDR3 protein. The sample carries about 280,000 distinct CDR3 sequences, roughly 29% recorded once. The CDR3 spans 16 residues. CDR1 MNHEY and CDR2 SVGEGT come from the germline V gene. The junction had 15 bases not matched to a gene; V was cut back by 0 bases and J by 11 bases.

The sequencing input was blood. This receptor was obtained from a woman in her sixties or seventies in good health. The chain is built from TRBV6-2 or TRBV6-3 and TRBJ2-5; TRBD2 aligns across 7 bases. The CDR3 reads CASSYSRLAVTREQYF. The CDR3 nucleotides are TGTGCCAGCAGTTACTCACGGCTAGCGGTGACGCGGGAGCAGTACTTC.